This entry features one T cell receptor beta chain sequence. Its antigen is not yet known. No quality values exist for individual bases; no much larger clone is one base distant. The CDR3 covers 14 residues, taking in both the cysteine and the phenylalanine. CDR3 DNA only is kept here, 42 bases in frame from base 1. CDR1 ENHRY and CDR2 SYGVKD were looked up in the germline V gene. V lost 4 bases and J lost 3 bases, and the count of bases not matched to a germline gene is 6. The collaborating institutions used their own protocols to collect whole blood in K2EDTA tubes. For TCRbeta analysis, collaborators shipped samples as frozen whole blood, isolated PBMCs, or DNA extracted from either of those sample types. The data belong to a study of blood T cell repertoires in COVID-19 (dated by TCRdb to about 2020). Background for the entire study: Samples covering the acute and convalescent phases of COVID-19 were provided by collaborators in the United States, Italy and Spain. The material from the prospective study consisted of cDNA or gDNA derived from T cells, B-cell-depleted T cells, or PBMCs. Deeply sampled blood TCRbeta repertoires from subjects exposed to, actively infected with, or recovered from COVID-19 were included in the dataset. The repertoires were released in a freely available public database intended as a resource for research on the immune response to SARS-CoV-2. The samples were drawn from two sources: the first 160 participants of the ongoing ImmuneRACE study, and 1,000 to 1,500 subjects contributed by 6 global collaborators. Sample metadata almost always included a de-identified subject ID, COVID-19 status, age in years and sex. Where available, HLA class I and class II types were obtained from metadata supplied by the sample provider rather than from assay-based typing. Study-wide findings and limitations: How much clinical and demographic metadata was included differed by source and by participant, and the metadata was provided uncurated.

TCRbeta CDR3 regions were amplified from genomic DNA by means of the immunoSEQ Assay, a bias-controlled multiplex PCR. Concerning the study's data processing: The number of nucleated cells in each sample was estimated by amplification of reference gene primers within the assay. Sequence reads were collapsed and filtered to measure the absolute abundance of every unique TCRbeta CDR3 rearrangement. For each sample, productive Simpson clonality was calculated as the square root of Simpson's diversity index over productive rearrangements. Not all clones reach the TCRdb copy of this immuneACCESS table, which keeps in-frame sequences only. Checked studies attribute under half of the gap to unresolved V genes and leave the rest unexplained. Clonal size and the V and J genes are those of that table, whereas D and trimming came from the DNA. Here the sample has about 260,000 clones; roughly 86% occur a single time. The ten largest clones take up approximately 9% of the sample.

The source is a middle-aged man with active or convalescent COVID-19. The sequenced sample consisted of peripheral blood. Recombination linked TRBV10-3 to TRBJ2-7, with TRBD2 matching 7 junction bases. Read as DNA, the sequence is TGTGCCATCAGTGGCAACGGGGGGAACTACGAGCAGTACTTC. The resulting protein is CAISGNGGNYEQYF.